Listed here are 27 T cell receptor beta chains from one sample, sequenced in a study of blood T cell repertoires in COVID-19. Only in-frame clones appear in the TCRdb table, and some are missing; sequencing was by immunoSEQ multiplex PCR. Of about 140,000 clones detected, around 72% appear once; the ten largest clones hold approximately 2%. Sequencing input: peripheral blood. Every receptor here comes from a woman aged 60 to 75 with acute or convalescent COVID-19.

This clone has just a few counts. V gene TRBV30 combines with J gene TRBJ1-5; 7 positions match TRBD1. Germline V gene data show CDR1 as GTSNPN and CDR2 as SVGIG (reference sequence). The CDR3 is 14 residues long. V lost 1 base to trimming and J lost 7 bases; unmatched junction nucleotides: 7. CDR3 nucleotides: TGTGCCTGGAGTGGGGACAGCCTCTTACAGCCCCAGCATTTT. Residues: CAWSGDSLLQPQHF.

CDR3 DNA: TGTGCCAGCAGTATCCCGACAGGGGCCAACGAGCAGTACTTC. It translates to CASSIPTGANEQYF. This chain connects TRBV28 to TRBJ2-7; 8 bases agree with TRBD1. V gave up 5 bases and J gave up 5 bases; unmatched junction bases: 8. This CDR3 has 14 amino acids. Per germline, CDR1 MDHEN and CDR2 SYDVKM. Looking up the rest from reference TRBV28 and TRBJ2-7 gives the full variable domain: DVKVTQSSRYLVKRTGEKVFLECVQDMDHENMFWYRQDPGLGLRLIYFSYDVKMKEKGDIPEGYSVSREKKERFSLILESASTNQTSMYLCASSIPTGANEQYFGPGTRLTVT.

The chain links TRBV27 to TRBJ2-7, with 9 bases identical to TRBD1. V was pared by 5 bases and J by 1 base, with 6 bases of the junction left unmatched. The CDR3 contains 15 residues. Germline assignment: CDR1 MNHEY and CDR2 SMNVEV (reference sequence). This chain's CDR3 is CASSHGDRVSYEQYF. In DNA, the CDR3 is TGTGCCAGCAGTCATGGGGACAGGGTGTCCTACGAGCAGTACTTC.

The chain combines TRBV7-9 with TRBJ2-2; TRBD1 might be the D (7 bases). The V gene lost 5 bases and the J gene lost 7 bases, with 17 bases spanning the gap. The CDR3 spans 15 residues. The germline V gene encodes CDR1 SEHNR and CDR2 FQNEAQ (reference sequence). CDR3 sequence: CASSPGGSGFGELFF. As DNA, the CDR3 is TGTGCCAGCAGCCCAGGGGGGTCAGGGTTCGGGGAGCTGTTTTTT. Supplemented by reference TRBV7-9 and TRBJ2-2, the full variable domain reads DTGVSQNPRHKITKRGQNVTFRCDPISEHNRLYWYRQTLGQGPEFLTYFQNEAQLEKSRLLSDRFSAERPKGSFSTLEIQRTEQGDSAMYLCASSPGGSGFGELFFGEGSRLTVL.

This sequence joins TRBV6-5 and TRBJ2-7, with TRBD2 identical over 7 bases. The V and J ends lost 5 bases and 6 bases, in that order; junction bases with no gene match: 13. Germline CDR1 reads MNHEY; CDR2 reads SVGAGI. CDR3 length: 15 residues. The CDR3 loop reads CASSNFGRKVIEQYF. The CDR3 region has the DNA TGTGCCAGCAGTAATTTCGGGAGGAAGGTTATCGAGCAGTACTTC.

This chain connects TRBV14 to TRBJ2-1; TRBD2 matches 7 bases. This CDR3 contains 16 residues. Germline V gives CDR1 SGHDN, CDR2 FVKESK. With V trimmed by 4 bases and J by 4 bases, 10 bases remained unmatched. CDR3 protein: CASSLEGLAGYNEQFF. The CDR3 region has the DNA TGTGCCAGCAGCCTCGAAGGGTTAGCGGGTTACAATGAGCAGTTCTTC.

CDR3 sequence (DNA): TGTGCCAGCAGTTTCGCAGGGGGATCCCAAGAGACCCAGTACTTC. Amino acid sequence: CASSFAGGSQETQYF. The chain joins TRBV28 to TRBJ2-5; 7 nucleotides agree with TRBD1. CDR3 length: 15 residues. In germline, CDR1 is MDHEN, CDR2 SYDVKM. The ends lost 3 bases at V and 1 base at J; junction bases unmatched: 5.

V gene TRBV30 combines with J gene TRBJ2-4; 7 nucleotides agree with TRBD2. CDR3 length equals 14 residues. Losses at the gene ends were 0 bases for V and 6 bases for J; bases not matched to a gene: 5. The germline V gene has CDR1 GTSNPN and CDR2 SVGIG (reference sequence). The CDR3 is CAWSVGGSGNIQYF. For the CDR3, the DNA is TGTGCCTGGAGTGTCGGGGGGTCCGGAAACATTCAGTACTTC. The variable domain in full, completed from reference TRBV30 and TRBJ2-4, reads SQTIHQWPATLVQPVGSPLSLECTVEGTSNPNLYWYRQAAGRGLQLLFYSVGIGQISSEVPQNLSASRPQDRQFILSSKKLLLSDSGFYLCAWSVGGSGNIQYFGAGTRLSVL.

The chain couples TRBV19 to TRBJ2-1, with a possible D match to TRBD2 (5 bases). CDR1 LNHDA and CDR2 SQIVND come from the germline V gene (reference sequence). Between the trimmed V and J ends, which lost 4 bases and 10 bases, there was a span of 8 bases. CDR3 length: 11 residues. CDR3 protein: CASSTQREQFF. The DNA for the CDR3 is TGTGCCAGTAGTACCCAGCGGGAGCAGTTCTTC. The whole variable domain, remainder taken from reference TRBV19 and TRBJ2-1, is DGGITQSPKYLFRKEGQNVTLSCEQNLNHDAMYWYRQDPGQGLRLIYYSQIVNDFQKGDIAEGYSVSREKKESFPLTVTSAQKNPTAFYLCASSTQREQFFGPGTRLTVL.

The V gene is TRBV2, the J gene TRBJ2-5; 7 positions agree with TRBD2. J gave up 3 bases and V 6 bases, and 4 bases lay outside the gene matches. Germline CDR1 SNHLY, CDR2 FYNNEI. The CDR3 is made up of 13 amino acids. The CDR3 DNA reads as TGTGCCAGCAGACGGGACTATGAAGAGACCCAGTACTTC. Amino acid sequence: CASRRDYEETQYF. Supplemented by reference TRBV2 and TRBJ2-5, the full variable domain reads EPEVTQTPSHQVTQMGQEVILRCVPISNHLYFYWYRQILGQKVEFLVSFYNNEISEKSEIFDDQFSVERPDGSNFTLKIRSTKLEDSAMYFCASRRDYEETQYFGPGTRLLVL.

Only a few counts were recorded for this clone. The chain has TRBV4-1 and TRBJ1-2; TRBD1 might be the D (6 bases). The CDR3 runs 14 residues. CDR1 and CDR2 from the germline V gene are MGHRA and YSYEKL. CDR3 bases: TGCGCTGCCAGCCGACCCGGGGGGGCTGATGGCTACACCTTC. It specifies CAASRPGGADGYTF.

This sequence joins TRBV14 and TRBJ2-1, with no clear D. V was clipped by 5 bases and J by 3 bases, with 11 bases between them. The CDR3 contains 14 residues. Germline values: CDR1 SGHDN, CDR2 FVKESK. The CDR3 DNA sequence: TGTGCCAGCAGCGATGGCTCCGTCTACAATGAGCAGTTCTTC. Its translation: CASSDGSVYNEQFF.

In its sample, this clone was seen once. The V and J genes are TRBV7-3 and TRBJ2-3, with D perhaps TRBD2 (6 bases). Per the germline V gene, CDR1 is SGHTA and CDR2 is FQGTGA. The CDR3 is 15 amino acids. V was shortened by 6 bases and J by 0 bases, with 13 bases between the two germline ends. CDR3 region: CASSSSGSSTDTQYF. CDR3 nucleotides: TGTGCCAGCAGTTCCAGCGGGTCTAGCACAGATACGCAGTATTTT.

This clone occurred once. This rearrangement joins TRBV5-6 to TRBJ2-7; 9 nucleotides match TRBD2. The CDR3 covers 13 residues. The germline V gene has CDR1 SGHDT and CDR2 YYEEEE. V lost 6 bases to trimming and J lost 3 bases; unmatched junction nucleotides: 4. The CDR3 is CASTSGRLYEQYF. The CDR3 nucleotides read TGTGCCAGCACCAGCGGGAGGCTCTACGAGCAGTACTTC.

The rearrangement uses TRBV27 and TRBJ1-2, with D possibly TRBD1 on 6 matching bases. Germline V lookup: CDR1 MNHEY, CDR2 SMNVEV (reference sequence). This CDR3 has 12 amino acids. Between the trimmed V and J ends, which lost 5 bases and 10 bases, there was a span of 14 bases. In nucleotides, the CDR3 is TGTGCCAGCAGTCCTAATCCAGGGGACTACACCTTC. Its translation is CASSPNPGDYTF.

The CDR3 loop reads CASSFQINYNEQFF. CDR3 bases: TGTGCCAGCAGTTTCCAGATTAATTACAATGAGCAGTTCTTC. The chain recombines TRBV27 with TRBJ2-1; no clear D gene. Trimming took 3 bases from V and 4 from J, leaving 10 bases between them. The CDR3 totals 14 residues. Germline V gene data show CDR1 as MNHEY and CDR2 as SMNVEV (reference sequence).

The CDR3 bases are TGTGCCAGCAGCCACCCAGGTCTTGAGCCTCGGGGCTACACCTTC. The encoded protein is CASSHPGLEPRGYTF. V and J are TRBV7-9 and TRBJ1-2; D is unclear. Germline loops: CDR1 SEHNR, CDR2 FQNEAQ (reference sequence). Between the trimmed V and J ends, which lost 5 bases and 8 bases, there was a span of 21 bases. CDR3 size: 15 residues.

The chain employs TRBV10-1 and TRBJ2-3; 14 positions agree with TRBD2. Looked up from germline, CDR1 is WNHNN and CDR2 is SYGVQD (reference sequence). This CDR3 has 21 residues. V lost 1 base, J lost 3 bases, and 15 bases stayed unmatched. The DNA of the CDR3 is TGCGCCAGCAGTGAGTTCGGACTAGCGGGAGGCTACGACGGGGGGACAGATACGCAGTATTTT. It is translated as CASSEFGLAGGYDGGTDTQYF.

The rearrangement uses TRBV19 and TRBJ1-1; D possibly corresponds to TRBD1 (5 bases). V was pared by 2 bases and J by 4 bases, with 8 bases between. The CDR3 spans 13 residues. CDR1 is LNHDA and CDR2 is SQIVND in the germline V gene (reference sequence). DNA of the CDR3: TGTGCCAGTAGTATACAGGGAGGCACTGAAGCTTTCTTT. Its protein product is CASSIQGGTEAFF.

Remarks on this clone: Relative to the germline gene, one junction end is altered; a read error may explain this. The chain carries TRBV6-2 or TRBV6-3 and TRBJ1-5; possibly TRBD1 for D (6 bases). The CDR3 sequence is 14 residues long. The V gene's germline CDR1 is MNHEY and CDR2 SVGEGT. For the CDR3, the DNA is TGTGCCAGCAGTTACGCGGACAGAGATCAGGCCCAGCATTTT. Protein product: CASSYADRDQAQHF.

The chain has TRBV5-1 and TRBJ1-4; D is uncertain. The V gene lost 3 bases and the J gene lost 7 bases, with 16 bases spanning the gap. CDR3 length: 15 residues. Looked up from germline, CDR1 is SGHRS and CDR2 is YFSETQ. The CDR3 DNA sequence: TGCGCCAGCAGCTCGATGCTGGGCCCTTCTGAAAAACTGTTTTTT. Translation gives CASSSMLGPSEKLFF.

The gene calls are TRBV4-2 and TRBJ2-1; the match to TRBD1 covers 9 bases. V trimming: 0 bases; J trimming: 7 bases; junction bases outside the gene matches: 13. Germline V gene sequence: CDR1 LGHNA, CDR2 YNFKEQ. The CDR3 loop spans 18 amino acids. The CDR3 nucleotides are TGTGCCAGCAGCCAAGAGGGACCCACAGGGGGCGGACGGAATGAGCAGTTCTTC. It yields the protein CASSQEGPTGGGRNEQFF.

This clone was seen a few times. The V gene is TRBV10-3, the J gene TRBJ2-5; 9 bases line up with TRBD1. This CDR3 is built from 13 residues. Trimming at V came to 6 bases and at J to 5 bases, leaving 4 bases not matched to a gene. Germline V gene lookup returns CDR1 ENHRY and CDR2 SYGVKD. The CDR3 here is CAIRRQGEETQYF. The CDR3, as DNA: TGTGCCATCAGACGACAGGGGGAGGAGACCCAGTACTTC.

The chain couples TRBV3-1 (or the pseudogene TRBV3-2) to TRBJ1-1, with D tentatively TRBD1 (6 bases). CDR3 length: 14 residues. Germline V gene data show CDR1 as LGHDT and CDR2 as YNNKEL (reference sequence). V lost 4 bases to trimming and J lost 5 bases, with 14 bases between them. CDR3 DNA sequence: TGTGCCAGCAGCCCAAAGGGGGGGCGGACTGAAGCTTTCTTT. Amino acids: CASSPKGGRTEAFF.

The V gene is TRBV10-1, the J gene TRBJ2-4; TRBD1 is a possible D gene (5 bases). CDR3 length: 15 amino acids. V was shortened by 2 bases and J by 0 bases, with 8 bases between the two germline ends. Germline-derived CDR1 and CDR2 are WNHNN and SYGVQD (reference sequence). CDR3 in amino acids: CASSEIQGAKNIQYF. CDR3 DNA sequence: TGCGCCAGCAGTGAGATCCAGGGAGCCAAAAACATTCAGTACTTC.

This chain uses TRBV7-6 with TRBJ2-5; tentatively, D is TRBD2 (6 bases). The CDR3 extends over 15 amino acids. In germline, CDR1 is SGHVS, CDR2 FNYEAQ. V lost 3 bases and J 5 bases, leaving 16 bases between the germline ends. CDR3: CASSLVLAASETQYF. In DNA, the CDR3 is TGTGCCAGCAGCTTGGTACTAGCCGCCAGTGAGACCCAGTACTTC. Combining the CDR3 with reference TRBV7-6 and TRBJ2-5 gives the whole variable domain GAGVSQSPRYKVTKRGQDVALRCDPISGHVSLYWYRQALGQGPEFLTYFNYEAQQDKSGLPNDRFSAERPEGSISTLTIQRTEQRDSAMYRCASSLVLAASETQYFGPGTRLLVL.

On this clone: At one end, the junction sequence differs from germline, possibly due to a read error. The CDR3 loop reads CASRFGDQDTQYF. In DNA form, the CDR3 reads TGTGCCAGCCGTTTCGGGGATCAGGATACGCAGTATTTT. The rearrangement uses TRBV28 and TRBJ2-3; D possibly corresponds to TRBD2 (5 bases). Germline V gene sequence: CDR1 MDHEN, CDR2 SYDVKM. This CDR3 comprises 13 residues. Full variable domain (rest looked up from reference TRBV28 and TRBJ2-3): DVKVTQSSRYLVKRTGEKVFLECVQDMDHENMFWYRQDPGLGLRLIYFSYDVKMKEKGDIPEGYSVSREKKERFSLILESASTNQTSMYLCASRFGDQDTQYFGPGTRLTVL.